The T cell receptor (beta chain) under discussion was sequenced for a study of blood T cells in healthy people across ages. Findings and caveats of the study: PBMCs went unsorted, and a conclusive naive versus antigen-experienced comparison was therefore prevented. More naive CD4+ cells and higher diversity marked long-lived donors relative to aged donors.

This clonotype was picked up a small number of times. What it binds is not known. CDR1 and CDR2 (germline): DFQATT, SNEGSKA (reference sequence). V was cut by 2 bases and J by 1 base, with 14 bases left in between. The CDR3 covers 16 residues. Together with a sample-barcoded 5' primer, a J-beta primer mix was included in a second PCR lasting roughly 6 to 12 cycles. At least 3 million CDR3-containing paired-end reads were obtained per sample. TCRdb used MiXCR to reprocess the 5' RACE reads, holding one entry per CDR3 protein. The sample records about 1.5 million distinct CDR3 sequences, approximately 40% being singletons.

The origin of this receptor is a woman aged 18-30 years in good health. The chain combines TRBV20-1 with TRBJ1-4; maybe TRBD1 (6 bases). Sample: blood. Written as DNA, the CDR3 is TGCAGTGCTAGATCCACGGAGGGGGAAACTAATGAAAAACTGTTTTTT. As protein: CSARSTEGETNEKLFF.